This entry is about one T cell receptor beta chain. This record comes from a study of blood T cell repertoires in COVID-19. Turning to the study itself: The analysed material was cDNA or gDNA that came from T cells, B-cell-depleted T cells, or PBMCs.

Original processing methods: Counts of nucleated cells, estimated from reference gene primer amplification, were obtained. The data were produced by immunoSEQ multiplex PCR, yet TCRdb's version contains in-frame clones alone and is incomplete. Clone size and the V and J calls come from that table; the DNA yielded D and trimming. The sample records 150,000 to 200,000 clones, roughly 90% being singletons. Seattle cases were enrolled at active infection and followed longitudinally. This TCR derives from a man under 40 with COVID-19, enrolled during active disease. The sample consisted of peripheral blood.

CDR3 sequence reads: CASSTQGLAGGEQYF. DNA for the CDR3: TGTGCCAGTAGCACCCAGGGACTAGCGGGGGGCGAGCAGTACTTC. V and J are TRBV19 and TRBJ2-7, with 15 bases fitting TRBD2. J gave up 6 bases and V 6 bases, and 6 bases lay outside the gene matches. CDR3 length equals 15 residues. Per the germline V gene, CDR1 is LNHDA and CDR2 is SQIVND (reference sequence).